These T cell receptor beta chains were read from a single sample in a study of identifying expanded T cells in peripheral blood. Only in-frame clones appear in the TCRdb table, and some are missing; sequencing was by immunoSEQ multiplex PCR. The profile shows around 63,000 clones, 80% to 90% of them singletons. Sequencing was done on a sample of blood. These receptors originate from a person aged 18 to 75 in good health. Both conserved end residues are part of each CDR3. Each record gives: CDR3 length, V gene, D gene, clone size, J gene, CDR3 DNA, CDR3 protein. A D gene is named only where the DNA matches it firmly. The size of a clone is reported for some rows only, either as once, few or many, or as a class for expanded clones.

15	TRBV15	-	-	TRBJ2-3	TGTGCCACCAGCAGAGATGACGGGGCCACAGATACGCAGTATTTT	CATSRDDGATDTQYF
13	TRBV27	-	once	TRBJ1-4	TGTGCCAGCAGCCGAGGGACTAATGAAAAACTGTTTTTT	CASSRGTNEKLFF
15	TRBV7-9	-	-	TRBJ2-5	TGTGCCAGCAGCCCGGGACGCGAGGATCAAGAGACCCAGTACTTC	CASSPGREDQETQYF
17	TRBV19	TRBD1	-	TRBJ2-5	TGTGCCAGTAGTAGAGGGGACCTAACAGGGGATCAAGAGACCCAGTACTTC	CASSRGDLTGDQETQYF
17	TRBV28	-	-	TRBJ1-5	TGTGCCAGCAACTCACTTATTAGGGGGGGCAAAAATCAGCCCCAGCATTTT	CASNSLIRGGKNQPQHF
13	TRBV6-6	-	-	TRBJ2-7	TGTGCCAGCAGTCCCCAGGAAGCGAACGAGCAGTACTTC	CASSPQEANEQYF
15	TRBV19	-	-	TRBJ2-3	TGTGCCAGTAGCAGCCCGCGGGACCCTATGGATACGCAGTATTTT	CASSSPRDPMDTQYF
15	TRBV6-5	TRBD1	-	TRBJ2-7	TGTGCCAGCAGGCCCAACAGGGGCAATAGTTACGAGCAGTACTTC	CASRPNRGNSYEQYF
16	TRBV27	-	few	TRBJ1-6	TGTGCCAGCAGTTTATCTACGACAGGCTATAATTCACCCCTCCACTTT	CASSLSTTGYNSPLHF
16	TRBV7-2	-	-	TRBJ2-2	TGTGCCAGCAGCCCGCGGGACATTAAGAACACCGGGGAGCTGTTTTTT	CASSPRDIKNTGELFF
13	TRBV27	-	-	TRBJ2-5	TGTGCCAGCAGTTTTTCCCTCCTGGAGACCCAGTACTTC	CASSFSLLETQYF
15	TRBV6-5	-	-	TRBJ1-3	TGTGCCAGCAGTTACTCAGCAGGGGAAGGAAACACCATATATTTT	CASSYSAGEGNTIYF
15	TRBV18	-	-	TRBJ2-1	TGTGCCAGCTCACCCCAGGCAGGGAGAGGTAATGAGCAGTTCTTC	CASSPQAGRGNEQFF
14	TRBV6-5	TRBD1	-	TRBJ2-1	TGTGCCAGCAGTTACTACAGGGGAACCAATGAGCAGTTCTTC	CASSYYRGTNEQFF
15	TRBV19	TRBD1	-	TRBJ2-7	TGTGCCAGTAGCTTGGGACAGGGGGCAACCTACGAGCAGTACTTC	CASSLGQGATYEQYF
15	TRBV9	-	-	TRBJ2-2	TGTGCCAGCAGCCCAGGTAGCGCGAACACCGGGGAGCTGTTTTTT	CASSPGSANTGELFF
15	TRBV2	TRBD1	-	TRBJ2-3	TGTGCCAGCAGCCGGGACAGGGGGCGCGCAGATACGCAGTATTTT	CASSRDRGRADTQYF
14	TRBV27	-	-	TRBJ1-5	TGTGCCAGCAGTGTTATCGGGGGCAATCAGCCCCAGCATTTT	CASSVIGGNQPQHF
17	TRBV5-1	-	-	TRBJ2-5	TGCGCCAGCAGCTTTGGCACTTTGGCGGGGGCCGGGGAGACCCAGTACTTC	CASSFGTLAGAGETQYF
15	TRBV5-6	-	-	TRBJ2-7	TGTGCCAGCAGAGGCTTTTCCCGCGCCTCCTACGAGCAGTACTTC	CASRGFSRASYEQYF
14	TRBV5-8	-	-	TRBJ2-1	TGTGCCAGCAGCTTGCTTGGCGTTTACAATGAGCAGTTCTTC	CASSLLGVYNEQFF
15	TRBV28	-	-	TRBJ1-2	TGTGCCAGCAGTTTAGAGGCAGGAATTAACTATGGCTACACCTTC	CASSLEAGINYGYTF
14	TRBV4-1	-	once	TRBJ2-6	TGCGCCAGCAGCAGGGGGTCTGGGGCCAACGTCCTGACTTTC	CASSRGSGANVLTF
15	TRBV5-1	TRBD2	-	TRBJ2-7	TGCGCCAGCAGCTTGACAGCGGGGGGGACCGGCGAGCAGTACTTC	CASSLTAGGTGEQYF
11	TRBV7-9	-	-	TRBJ1-2	TGTGCCAGCAGCCCGGAGGTTGGCTACACCTTC	CASSPEVGYTF
16	TRBV19	TRBD2	-	TRBJ2-5	TGTGCCAGTAGTAGACTAGCGGGTACTCCGGGAGAGACCCAGTACTTC	CASSRLAGTPGETQYF
13	TRBV18	-	-	TRBJ2-2	TGTGCCAGCTCACCACTAGTCACCGGGGAGCTGTTTTTT	CASSPLVTGELFF
19	TRBV7-9	TRBD2	-	TRBJ2-5	TGTGCCAGCAGCTCGCCGGACCAACTAGCGGGAGGCCCCCAAGAGACCCAGTACTTC	CASSSPDQLAGGPQETQYF
15	TRBV30	-	few	TRBJ1-5	TGTGCCTGGAATCTAGGTGGGAGCGGCAATCAGCCCCAGCATTTT	CAWNLGGSGNQPQHF
15	TRBV7-2	-	-	TRBJ1-4	TGTGCCAGCAGCTTAGCTGGGCGCCACACAGAAAAACTGTTTTTT	CASSLAGRHTEKLFF
13	TRBV13	-	-	TRBJ2-7	TGTGCCAGCAGCCAAGGTCCCCCGGGGGAGCAGTACTTC	CASSQGPPGEQYF
14	TRBV19	TRBD1	-	TRBJ1-2	TGTGCCACCCGACGGACAGGGGGGAACTATGGCTACACCTTC	CATRRTGGNYGYTF
15	TRBV30	TRBD2	-	TRBJ2-2	TGTGCCTGGAGTCTGGCGGGAGGGAACACCGGGGAGCTGTTTTTT	CAWSLAGGNTGELFF
18	TRBV18	-	-	TRBJ1-2	TGTGCCAGCTCACTGGTCCAGGGCCGGCCACGAATGAGCTATGGCTACACCTTC	CASSLVQGRPRMSYGYTF
17	TRBV14	-	-	TRBJ1-4	TGTGCCAGCAGCCATCGTCTCGGGTCCCTAACTAATGAAAAACTGTTTTTT	CASSHRLGSLTNEKLFF
14	TRBV9	-	-	TRBJ2-5	TGTGCCAGCAGCGTAGGAGGGCGCAGGGAGACCCAGTACTTC	CASSVGGRRETQYF
14	TRBV5-1	-	-	TRBJ1-1	TGCGCCAGCAGCCCTACTCGGACGAACACTGAAGCTTTCTTT	CASSPTRTNTEAFF
17	TRBV5-3	TRBD1	-	TRBJ2-3	TGTGCCAGAAGCTTAGAGGGCCTGGACAGGGTGACAGATACGCAGTATTTT	CARSLEGLDRVTDTQYF
16	TRBV4-2	TRBD2	-	TRBJ2-3	TGTGCCAGCAGCCAAAGGACTAGCGCAAGCACAGATACGCAGTATTTT	CASSQRTSASTDTQYF
15	TRBV30	-	-	TRBJ2-6	TGTGCCTGTCGGGTTGGATTGGCTGGGGCCAACGTCCTGACTTTC	CACRVGLAGANVLTF
15	TRBV7-3	-	-	TRBJ2-3	TGTGCCAGCAGCGCGGACGGAGGAAGCACAGATACGCAGTATTTT	CASSADGGSTDTQYF
15	TRBV30	-	-	TRBJ1-2	TGTGCCTGGAGTGTACTTGGTCCCGGGCTCTATGGCTACACCTTC	CAWSVLGPGLYGYTF
15	TRBV10-3	TRBD2	-	TRBJ2-7	TGTGCCATCGCTAAATTAGCGGGAGATTCTGGCGAGCAGTACTTC	CAIAKLAGDSGEQYF
15	TRBV14	-	once	TRBJ2-7	TGTGCCAGCAGCCCCTCCCGGGACGTGACCTACGAGCAGTACTTC	CASSPSRDVTYEQYF
13	TRBV5-1	-	few	TRBJ2-2	TGCGCCAGCAGCTTGGAGGGTCCCGGGGAGCTGTTTTTT	CASSLEGPGELFF
15	TRBV9	-	once	TRBJ2-7	TGTGCCAGCAGCGTGGCTGGGGGTAACTTCTACGAGCAGTACTTC	CASSVAGGNFYEQYF